These 9 T cell receptor beta chains share one sample of origin, sequenced in a study of T-cell reconstitution after alpha-beta-depleted transplantation in children. It was with unique molecular identifiers that the TCRbeta library was prepared. Using its own MiXCR run on the PCR reads, TCRdb lists one record per CDR3 protein. Here the sample spans 230,000 or so distinct CDR3 sequences, around 13% being singletons. Sequenced here: PBMCs from the stem cell graft donor, sampled from the stem cell graft. All receptors come from a human donor who donated a stem cell graft to a child with acute lymphoblastic leukemia.

This clonotype was seen many times. The chain employs TRBV28 and TRBJ1-2; the D is unclear. Between the trimmed V and J ends, which lost 8 bases and 5 bases, there was a span of 18 bases. Germline CDR1 and CDR2: MDHEN and SYDVKM. This CDR3 contains 14 residues. Written as DNA, the CDR3 is TGTGCCAGCTGCATAAGAGGAAATCTTTATGGCTACACCTTC. Translating it yields CASCIRGNLYGYTF.

This clonotype occurred many times. The chain links TRBV27 to TRBJ1-2; weak D call: TRBD1 (6 bases). The CDR3 is 15 residues long. Trimming took 1 base from V and 4 from J, leaving 13 bases between them. Germline CDR1 reads MNHEY; CDR2 reads SMNVEV (reference sequence). The CDR3 loop reads CASSLYREDPYGYTF. In DNA form, the CDR3 reads TGTGCCAGCAGTTTATACAGGGAGGACCCCTATGGCTACACCTTC.

This clonotype has a count of ten or more. The chain is built from TRBV28 and TRBJ1-5; TRBD1 aligns across 8 bases. CDR1 is MDHEN, CDR2 SYDVKM, per germline. V dropped 4 bases and J dropped 0; count of bases not matched to a gene: 5. The CDR3 extends over 16 amino acids. The CDR3 spells CASSSGQGLSNQPQHF. CDR3 nucleotide sequence: TGTGCCAGCAGTTCAGGACAGGGCCTTAGCAATCAGCCCCAGCATTTT.

This clonotype showed up many times. The V call is TRBV20-1, the J call TRBJ2-3; maybe TRBD1 (5 bases). CDR1 and CDR2 from the germline V gene are DFQATT and SNEGSKA (reference sequence). V was clipped by 3 bases and J by 5 bases, with 12 bases between them. This CDR3 is 13 amino acids long. The CDR3 reads CSASAQALDTQYF. CDR3 DNA sequence: TGCAGTGCTAGTGCACAGGCCTTAGATACGCAGTATTTT.

This clonotype was seen ten or more times. This rearrangement joins TRBV4-1 to TRBJ2-1; 9 bases align to TRBD2. CDR1 is MGHRA, CDR2 YSYEKL, per germline. The CDR3 sequence is 16 residues long. V lost 0 bases, J lost 4 bases, and 4 bases stayed unmatched. DNA of the CDR3: TGCGCCAGCAGCCAAGATCTGCGGGGGGGTTACAATGAGCAGTTCTTC. Protein sequence: CASSQDLRGGYNEQFF.

This clonotype was picked up many times. The chain employs TRBV7-9 and TRBJ2-7, with D perhaps matching TRBD1 (5 bases). Germline values: CDR1 SEHNR, CDR2 FQNEAQ (reference sequence). The CDR3 has 13 residues. V shed 5 bases and J shed 5 bases, with 13 bases lying between them. CDR3 bases: TGTGCCAGCAGCACCCGGACAAATCACGAGCAGTACTTC. Translated: CASSTRTNHEQYF.

This clonotype showed up many times. J is TRBJ2-3 and V is TRBV29-1; either TRBD1 or TRBD2 may fit D (5 bases each). V was clipped by 6 bases and J by 6 bases, with 13 bases between them. The CDR3 sequence is 12 residues long. Looked up from germline, CDR1 is SQVTM and CDR2 is ANQGSEA. The CDR3 spells CSVGDRKDTQYF. The CDR3 nucleotides read TGCAGCGTGGGGGACCGTAAGGATACGCAGTATTTT.

V and J are TRBV30 and TRBJ2-1, with D perhaps TRBD2 (5 bases). V lost 2 bases, J lost 0 bases, and 8 bases lay in between. CDR1 is GTSNPN, CDR2 SVGIG, per germline (reference sequence). This CDR3 region has 14 residues. The CDR3 region is CAWSRGASYNEQFF. CDR3 sequence (DNA): TGTGCCTGGAGTCGGGGTGCCTCCTACAATGAGCAGTTCTTC.

Comments on this clonotype: A single base separates this from a much larger clone, so it may be a read error. The chain links TRBV20-1 to TRBJ2-7, with TRBD2 matching 8 bases. From germline, CDR1 is DFQATT and CDR2 SNEGSKA (reference sequence). The CDR3 runs 18 residues. This CDR3 reads CCALSGGGPLKSSYEQYF. The CDR3 DNA follows: TGCTGTGCGCTAAGCGGGGGCGGGCCTCTTAAGAGCTCCTACGAGCAGTACTTC.